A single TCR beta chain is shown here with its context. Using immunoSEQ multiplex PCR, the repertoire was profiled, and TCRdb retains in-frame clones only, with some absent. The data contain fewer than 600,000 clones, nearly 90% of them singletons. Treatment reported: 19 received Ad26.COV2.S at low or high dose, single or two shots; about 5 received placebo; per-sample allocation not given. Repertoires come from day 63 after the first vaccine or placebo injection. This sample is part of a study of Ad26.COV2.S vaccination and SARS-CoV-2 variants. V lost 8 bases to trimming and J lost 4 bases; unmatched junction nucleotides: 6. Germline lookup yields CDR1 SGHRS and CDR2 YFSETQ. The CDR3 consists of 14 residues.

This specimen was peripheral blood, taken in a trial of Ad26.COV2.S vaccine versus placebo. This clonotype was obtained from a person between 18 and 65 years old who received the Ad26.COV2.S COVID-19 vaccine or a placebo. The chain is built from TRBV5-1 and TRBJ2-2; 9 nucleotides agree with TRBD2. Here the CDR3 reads CASSTSGGTGELFF. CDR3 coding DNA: TGCGCCAGTTCGACTAGCGGCGGCACCGGGGAGCTGTTTTTT.